This T cell receptor (beta chain) derives from a study of CD8+ T cells in alopecia areata. Study-wide results and limits: The study found higher clonality in lesional than normal scalp, especially in alopecia totalis/universalis.

This clone was seen only once. The target antigen is unknown. Extracted RNA was reverse transcribed, and the resulting cDNA served as sequencing template. Measured with immunoSEQ multiplex PCR; TCRdb has only the in-frame clones, and not every one. This table holds about 120,000 clones, around 56% found once. The CDR3 contains 12 residues. The V end lost 5 bases, the J end lost 6 bases, and 8 bases lay between the germline ends. The germline V gene has CDR1 SEHNR and CDR2 FQNEAQ (reference sequence). Treatment given: oral pan-JAK inhibitor, 5-10 mg twice daily. The clonotype was recovered from a human donor with alopecia areata. This specimen consisted of CD4+ T cells sorted from blood, obtained at week 4, from a patient treated with tofacitinib. The chain couples TRBV7-9 to TRBJ1-5; D gene unclear. The CDR3 nucleotides are TGTGCCAGCAGCCCGGCGGGTCAGCCCCAGCATTTT. Translated: CASSPAGQPQHF.